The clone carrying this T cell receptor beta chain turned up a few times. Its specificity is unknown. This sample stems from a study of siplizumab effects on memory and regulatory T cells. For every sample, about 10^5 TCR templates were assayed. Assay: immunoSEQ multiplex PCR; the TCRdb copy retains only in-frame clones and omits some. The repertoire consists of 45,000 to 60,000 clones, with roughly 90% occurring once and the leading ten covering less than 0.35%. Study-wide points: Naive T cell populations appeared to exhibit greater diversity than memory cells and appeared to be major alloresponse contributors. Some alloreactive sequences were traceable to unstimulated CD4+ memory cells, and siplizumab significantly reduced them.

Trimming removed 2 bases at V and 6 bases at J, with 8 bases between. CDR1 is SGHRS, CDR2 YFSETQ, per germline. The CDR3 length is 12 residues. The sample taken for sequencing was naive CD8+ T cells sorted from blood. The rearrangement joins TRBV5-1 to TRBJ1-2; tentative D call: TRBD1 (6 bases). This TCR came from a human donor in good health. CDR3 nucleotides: TGCGCCAGCAGCTTACAGGGAGATGGCTACACCTTC. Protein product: CASSLQGDGYTF.